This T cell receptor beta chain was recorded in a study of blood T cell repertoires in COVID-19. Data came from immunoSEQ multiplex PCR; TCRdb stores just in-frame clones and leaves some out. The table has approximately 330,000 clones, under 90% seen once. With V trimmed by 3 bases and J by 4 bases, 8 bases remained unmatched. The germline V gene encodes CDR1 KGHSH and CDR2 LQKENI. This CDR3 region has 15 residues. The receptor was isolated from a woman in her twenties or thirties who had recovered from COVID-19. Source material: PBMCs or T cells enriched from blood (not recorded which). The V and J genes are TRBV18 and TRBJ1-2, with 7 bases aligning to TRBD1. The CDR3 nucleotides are TGTGCCAGCTCACCTGAACAGGGGTATGGCTATGGCTACACCTTC. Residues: CASSPEQGYGYGYTF.